At least ten counts were recorded for the clone carrying this TCR beta chain. This record comes from a study of identical twins. The CDR3 runs to 16 residues. The germline CDR1 and CDR2 sequences are ENHRY and SYGVKD. V lost 0 bases and J lost 7, with 16 bases in between. TCRdb re-called the 5' RACE reads through MiXCR, storing one row per CDR3 protein. Among 450,000 to 600,000 distinct CDR3 sequences listed, about 20% were seen once. This sample was also put to use in a study of yellow fever vaccine responses in identical twins.

The clonotype was recovered from a woman between 18 and 29 years old in good health. The material sequenced was CD4+ T cells sorted from blood. This rearrangement joins TRBV10-3 to TRBJ2-1, with D possibly being TRBD2 (5 bases). Here the CDR3 DNA reads TGTGCCATCAGTGAGTCAAGTCTAGCCTGGGGAAATGAGCAGTTCTTC. Its protein is CAISESSLAWGNEQFF.